One sample yielded the 22 T cell receptor beta chains listed below, sequenced in a study of cytomegalovirus exposure and HLA in healthy donors. PCR amplification relied on 60 Vbeta primers (plus 13 Jbeta primers). Data came from immunoSEQ multiplex PCR; TCRdb stores just in-frame clones and leaves some out. The sample has 250,000 or so clones; about 83% are singletons. The material sequenced was PBMCs. The receptors were sampled from a human donor in good health.

In its sample, this clone was seen once. This sequence joins TRBV25-1 and TRBJ2-7; TRBD1 aligns across 8 bases. V dropped 3 bases and J dropped 6; count of bases not matched to a gene: 10. Germline V gene lookup returns CDR1 MGHDK and CDR2 SYGVNS. The CDR3 consists of 15 residues. The CDR3 DNA is TGTGCCAGCAGTGATTGGACAGGGAGGAATCGCGAGCAGTACTTC. Translation: CASSDWTGRNREQYF.

This rearrangement joins TRBV19 to TRBJ1-5, with D perhaps TRBD1 (6 bases). The germline V and J ends were trimmed by 11 bases and 1 base, with 12 bases remaining between them. The CDR3 totals 13 residues. Per germline, CDR1 LNHDA and CDR2 SQIVND (reference sequence). CDR3 bases: TGTGCCGTGGGGGCTGGCAGCAATCAGCCCCAGCATTTT. Amino acids: CAVGAGSNQPQHF.

About this clone itself: This sample also contains other DNA sequences that code for the same CDR3. The chain links TRBV28 to TRBJ2-3, with D uncertain. The V end was cut by 5 bases, the J end by 5 bases, with 8 bases between. The CDR3 is 12 residues long. The germline gives CDR1 MDHEN, CDR2 SYDVKM. The CDR3 loop reads CASSPPRDTQYF. Here the CDR3 DNA reads TGTGCCAGCAGTCCCCCGAGAGATACGCAGTATTTT. Full variable domain (rest looked up from reference TRBV28 and TRBJ2-3): DVKVTQSSRYLVKRTGEKVFLECVQDMDHENMFWYRQDPGLGLRLIYFSYDVKMKEKGDIPEGYSVSREKKERFSLILESASTNQTSMYLCASSPPRDTQYFGPGTRLTVL.

The chain recombines TRBV18 with TRBJ1-1; no definite D call. Germline CDR1 and CDR2: KGHSH and LQKENI. V was trimmed by 3 bases and J by 0 bases, leaving 8 bases between them. This CDR3 comprises 14 residues. CDR3 sequence (DNA): TGTGCCAGCTCACCGAAACAGCTGAACACTGAAGCTTTCTTT. This gives the protein CASSPKQLNTEAFF.

The rearrangement joins TRBV6-6 to TRBJ1-2, with TRBD1 matching 7 bases. This CDR3 spans 14 amino acids. V gave up 6 bases and J gave up 6 bases; unmatched junction bases: 10. Germline CDR1 MNHNY, CDR2 SVGAGI (reference sequence). The CDR3 nucleotides are TGTGCCAGCAGCCCACAGGGGAGCTATCATGGCTACACCTTC. It specifies CASSPQGSYHGYTF.

The chain is built from TRBV30 and TRBJ1-1, with D possibly being TRBD1 (5 bases). V lost 2 bases and J lost 4, with 11 bases in between. There are 13 residues in the CDR3. Germline-derived CDR1 and CDR2 are GTSNPN and SVGIG (reference sequence). CDR3 region: CAWSTQGSTEAFF. The CDR3 DNA reads as TGTGCCTGGAGTACTCAGGGATCCACTGAAGCTTTCTTT.

V gene TRBV19 combines with J gene TRBJ1-1; D remains unclear. V lost 7 bases and J 1 base, leaving 16 bases between the germline ends. Germline assignment: CDR1 LNHDA and CDR2 SQIVND (reference sequence). The CDR3 covers 15 residues. In DNA, the CDR3 is TGTGCCAGTACTTATAGTGGAGGCTGGAACACTGAAGCTTTCTTT. Residues: CASTYSGGWNTEAFF.

This clone is a singleton in its sample. The chain recombines TRBV5-1 with TRBJ2-2; a weak D match, TRBD2 (5 bases). CDR3 length: 14 amino acids. V was trimmed by 4 bases and J by 4 bases, leaving 11 bases between them. Germline V gene lookup returns CDR1 SGHRS and CDR2 YFSETQ. CDR3 nucleotides: TGCGCCAGCAGCGCGGGTGGCGGCACCGGGGAGCTGTTTTTT. Translating gives CASSAGGGTGELFF.

This chain uses TRBV7-9 with TRBJ2-3; the match to TRBD1 covers 9 bases. Germline V gene data show CDR1 as SEHNR and CDR2 as FQNEAQ (reference sequence). The CDR3 sequence is 14 residues long. The junction had 3 bases not matched to a gene; V was cut back by 5 bases and J by 3 bases. CDR3 region: CASSLGQGTDTQYF. The CDR3 DNA sequence: TGTGCCAGCAGCCTAGGACAGGGGACAGATACGCAGTATTTT.

The rearrangement joins TRBV28 to TRBJ2-1; 8 positions match TRBD1. CDR3 length: 15 residues. Trimming cost V 1 base and J 7 bases; bases outside gene matches: 6. Germline V CDR1 and CDR2: MDHEN, SYDVKM. CDR3 sequence (DNA): TGTGCCAGCAGTTTATATGCAGGGGGCAAAAATGAGCAGTTCTTC. It specifies CASSLYAGGKNEQFF. The whole variable domain, filled in from reference TRBV28 and TRBJ2-1, reads DVKVTQSSRYLVKRTGEKVFLECVQDMDHENMFWYRQDPGLGLRLIYFSYDVKMKEKGDIPEGYSVSREKKERFSLILESASTNQTSMYLCASSLYAGGKNEQFFGPGTRLTVL.

The V gene is TRBV15, the J gene TRBJ2-1, with D unclear. Germline lookup yields CDR1 LNHNV and CDR2 YYDKDF (reference sequence). This CDR3 is built from 15 residues. V lost 0 bases and J lost 6, with 12 bases in between. The CDR3 protein is CATSRDLGRVNEQFF. In nucleotides, the CDR3 is TGTGCCACCAGCAGAGATCTCGGCCGGGTCAATGAGCAGTTCTTC.

CDR3 DNA: TGTGCCAGCAGCTTCGGGGACAGGGGTGGCGAGCAGTACTTC. Translating gives CASSFGDRGGEQYF. The chain recombines TRBV28 with TRBJ2-7, with 10 nucleotides matching TRBD1. The CDR3 sequence is 14 residues long. In germline, CDR1 is MDHEN, CDR2 SYDVKM. The ends lost 6 bases at V and 6 bases at J; junction bases unmatched: 8.

The chain is built from TRBV28 and TRBJ2-1, with 9 nucleotides matching TRBD2. Germline V gives CDR1 MDHEN, CDR2 SYDVKM. Trimming at V came to 7 bases and at J to 9 bases, leaving 10 bases not matched to a gene. The CDR3 is 14 amino acids. The CDR3 nucleotides read TGTGCCAGCACAACCGGGACTAGCTTAAGTGAGCAGTTCTTC. It specifies CASTTGTSLSEQFF.

This chain joins TRBV18 and TRBJ1-4; D possibly corresponds to TRBD1 (6 bases). Trimming left V 6 bases short and J 5 bases short, with 13 bases between. The CDR3 covers 14 residues. Germline CDR1 reads KGHSH; CDR2 reads LQKENI. Here the CDR3 DNA reads TGTGCCAGCTCCTCCACACAGGGAAATGAAAAACTGTTTTTT. Translation: CASSSTQGNEKLFF.

A few counts support this clone. V usage is TRBV27 and J usage is TRBJ1-4; D perhaps matches TRBD1 (6 bases). Germline V gene data show CDR1 as MNHEY and CDR2 as SMNVEV (reference sequence). The germline V and J ends were trimmed by 5 bases and 7 bases, with 14 bases remaining between them. CDR3 size: 14 residues. CDR3 sequence reads: CASSEDRLFEKLFF. In nucleotides, the CDR3 is TGTGCCAGCAGTGAAGACAGGTTGTTTGAAAAACTGTTTTTT.

The chain has TRBV15 and TRBJ2-5; TRBD1 matches at 7 bases. TRBJ2-7 explains the end of the DNA better; the J call may be wrong. The CDR3 contains 13 residues. CDR1 and CDR2 (germline): LNHNV, YYDKDF (reference sequence). The CDR3 nucleotides are TGTGCCACCCGGAGGCAGGGGGACCTCGAGCAGTACTTC. This encodes CATRRQGDLEQYF.

The chain is built from TRBV9 and TRBJ1-4; a weak D match, TRBD1 (5 bases). Germline V gives CDR1 SGDLS, CDR2 YYNGEE. V lost 2 bases to trimming and J lost 8 bases, with 16 bases between them. CDR3 length: 15 residues. The CDR3 loop is CASSVSGAGGEKLFF. The CDR3 DNA follows: TGTGCCAGCAGCGTCTCCGGGGCGGGAGGAGAAAAACTGTTTTTT.

This sequence joins TRBV7-9 and TRBJ2-3; D is uncertain. Germline loops: CDR1 SEHNR, CDR2 FQNEAQ (reference sequence). The CDR3 length is 12 residues. Trimming pared 2 bases from V and 6 bases from J, leaving 6 bases between. The CDR3 DNA is TGTGCCAGCAGCTTATTGTCGGATACGCAGTATTTT. Its translation is CASSLLSDTQYF. Filled out from reference TRBV7-9 and TRBJ2-3, the complete variable domain reads DTGVSQNPRHKITKRGQNVTFRCDPISEHNRLYWYRQTLGQGPEFLTYFQNEAQLEKSRLLSDRFSAERPKGSFSTLEIQRTEQGDSAMYLCASSLLSDTQYFGPGTRLTVL.

J is TRBJ2-7 and V is TRBV27; 12 bases are a match to TRBD2. CDR1 MNHEY and CDR2 SMNVEV come from the germline V gene (reference sequence). Losses at the gene ends were 5 bases for V and 6 bases for J; bases not matched to a gene: 8. CDR3 length equals 15 residues. In nucleotides, the CDR3 is TGTGCCAGCAGTCCGAGGACTAGCGGGATTGGCGAGCAGTACTTC. Its translation: CASSPRTSGIGEQYF.

The chain links TRBV4-1 to TRBJ2-1; TRBD2 matches 13 bases. CDR1 and CDR2 (germline): MGHRA, YSYEKL. The CDR3 covers 18 residues. V gave up 1 base and J gave up 7 bases; unmatched junction bases: 10. The CDR3 spells CASSQGGPWTSGSNEQFF. The CDR3, as DNA: TGCGCCAGCAGCCAAGGTGGACCTTGGACTAGCGGGAGTAATGAGCAGTTCTTC.

V is TRBV10-3 and J is TRBJ1-2; D is possibly TRBD1 (6 bases). The CDR3 loop spans 14 amino acids. V gave up 2 bases and J gave up 2 bases, with 9 bases separating them. CDR1 ENHRY and CDR2 SYGVKD come from the germline V gene. The CDR3 here is CAISEAQGNYGYTF. CDR3 nucleotide sequence: TGTGCCATCAGTGAGGCGCAGGGGAACTATGGCTACACCTTC.

This clone was observed a handful of times. This chain uses TRBV9 with TRBJ2-5; TRBD2 matches at 13 bases. CDR3 length equals 13 residues. Per the germline V gene, CDR1 is SGDLS and CDR2 is YYNGEE. V shed 4 bases, J shed 9 bases, and the junction held 3 bases outside the gene matches. CDR3 in DNA: TGTGCCAGCAGCTCCGGGACTAGCGGGGCCCAGTACTTC. Its protein product is CASSSGTSGAQYF.